Presented here are 27 T cell receptor beta chains from one specimen sequenced in a study of blood T cells in healthy people across ages (dated by TCRdb to 2015 to 2017). Library creation used 5' RACE. TCRdb shows the sequencer as Illumina HiSeq 2500. The second PCR ran for about 6 to 11 cycles and used a J-beta primer mix along with a sample-barcoded 5' primer. TCRdb reprocessing: public reads trimmed at Q25 with fastp, clones called with MiXCR, in-frame beta chains kept. Each CDR3 protein gets just one entry, which takes the most common genes and DNA from the rows behind it. Counted in this sample were 1.2 million to 1.5 million distinct CDR3 sequences; 42% of them appeared once. The ten largest clones add up to 7.9% of the sample. Sequencing input: blood. These receptors all come from a woman aged 18 to 35 in good health.

The chain's CDR3 is CASSGEGDNEKLFF. The CDR3 bases are TGTGCCAGCAGCGGGGAGGGAGATAATGAAAAACTGTTTTTT. This sequence joins TRBV9 and TRBJ1-4; D unclear. There are 14 residues in the CDR3. CDR1 is SGDLS, CDR2 YYNGEE, per germline. V was clipped by 3 bases and J by 4 bases, with 10 bases between them.

The genes are TRBV27 and TRBJ1-1, with TRBD1 as a possible D gene (5 bases). The V gene's germline CDR1 is MNHEY and CDR2 SMNVEV (reference sequence). This CDR3 has 13 residues. V gave up 10 bases and J gave up 5 bases, with 17 bases separating them. CDR3 region: CANRRGHRTEAFF. CDR3 nucleotides: TGTGCCAATCGTAGGGGCCACCGTACTGAAGCTTTCTTT.

This clonotype was found a few times. The chain recombines TRBV7-6 with TRBJ2-1; TRBD2 matches at 12 bases. The germline V gene has CDR1 SGHVS and CDR2 FNYEAQ. J lost 8 bases, V lost 0 bases, and 11 bases had no gene match. The CDR3 length is 18 residues. The CDR3 here is CASSLALRIASGGDEQFF. CDR3 sequence (DNA): TGTGCCAGCAGCTTAGCTCTAAGAATCGCTAGCGGGGGGGATGAGCAGTTCTTC.

The table lists this clonotype with a few counts. V gene TRBV20-1 combines with J gene TRBJ2-7, with D perhaps TRBD1 or TRBD2 (5 bases each). The germline V and J ends were trimmed by 3 bases and 2 bases, with 17 bases remaining between them. The CDR3 consists of 15 residues. The V gene's germline CDR1 is DFQATT and CDR2 SNEGSKA (reference sequence). CDR3 sequence: CSASPRGEGTYEQYF. The CDR3 DNA sequence: TGCAGTGCTAGTCCGAGGGGAGAGGGGACCTACGAGCAGTACTTC.

The chain has TRBV21-1 and TRBJ2-1; the listed D gene, TRBD2, was not tested against the DNA. TRBV21-1 is a documented pseudogene. This CDR3 has 16 amino acids. Here the CDR3 reads CASSRAPFGSYNEQFF. The CDR3 DNA reads TGCGCCAGCAGCAGGGCCCCGTTCGGCTCCTACAATGAGCAGTTCTTC.

This clonotype was observed a few times. CDR3 in DNA: TGTGCCAGCAGCCCGGTGACAGCTGAAAAAAACATTCAGTACTTC. It is translated as CASSPVTAEKNIQYF. The chain carries TRBV2 and TRBJ2-4; perhaps TRBD1 as D (5 bases). In germline, CDR1 is SNHLY, CDR2 FYNNEI. The CDR3 is 15 amino acids. V was trimmed by 6 bases and J by 4 bases, leaving 16 bases between them. The full variable domain, in which reference TRBV2 and TRBJ2-4 provide the parts outside the CDR3, is EPEVTQTPSHQVTQMGQEVILRCVPISNHLYFYWYRQILGQKVEFLVSFYNNEISEKSEIFDDQFSVERPDGSNFTLKIRSTKLEDSAMYFCASSPVTAEKNIQYFGAGTRLSVL.

There are a few counts of this clonotype. The chain links TRBV12-3 or TRBV12-4 to TRBJ2-1; 10 bases line up with TRBD1. The CDR3 totals 19 residues. After removal of 5 bases from V and 7 bases from J, the junction contained 20 bases not matched to a gene. The CDR3 DNA sequence: TGTGCCAGCAGTCTGGGACAGGGGCGAGGACTTTCGTTGGTTAATGAGCAGTTCTTC. This translates into CASSLGQGRGLSLVNEQFF.

This clonotype was seen a handful of times. The V and J genes are TRBV28 and TRBJ2-3, with 8 bases identical to TRBD1. The CDR3 sequence is 15 residues long. CDR1 and CDR2 from the germline V gene are MDHEN and SYDVKM. Losses at the gene ends were 5 bases for V and 1 base for J; bases not matched to a gene: 5. CDR3 loop: CASSPRGLGTDTQYF. The CDR3 coding sequence is TGTGCCAGCAGTCCCAGGGGGCTAGGCACAGATACGCAGTATTTT.

The CDR3 loop is CASTTWEDTQYF. Here the CDR3 DNA reads TGTGCCAGCACCACCTGGGAAGATACGCAGTATTTT. This chain connects TRBV5-4 to TRBJ2-3; unclear D gene. Trimming took off 6 bases at V and 5 bases at J, with 10 bases between the two ends. CDR1 SGHNT and CDR2 YYREEE come from the germline V gene (reference sequence). There are 12 residues in the CDR3.

This rearrangement joins TRBV7-8 to TRBJ2-1, with 11 bases aligning to TRBD2. The J segment lost 0 bases and the V segment lost 5 bases, leaving 18 bases of the junction unmatched. The CDR3 is 21 residues long. Germline V CDR1 and CDR2: SGHVS, FQNEAQ. The CDR3 loop is CASSRGLAEVRRPHSYNEQFF. Written as DNA, the CDR3 is TGTGCCAGCAGCCGGGGACTAGCGGAGGTTAGGAGGCCACACTCCTACAATGAGCAGTTCTTC.

The chain has TRBV3-1 and TRBJ2-5; the D gene is possibly TRBD2 (5 bases). CDR3 length equals 15 residues. Germline V gene lookup returns CDR1 LGHDT and CDR2 YNNKEL (reference sequence). The V and J ends lost 0 bases and 11 bases respectively, with 19 bases between them. CDR3 residues: CASSQERFRGSEQYF. The CDR3, as DNA: TGTGCCAGCAGCCAAGAAAGATTTCGGGGAAGTGAGCAGTACTTC.

A few counts support this clonotype. This chain connects TRBV6-1 to TRBJ2-1; 9 positions agree with TRBD2. The CDR3 is made up of 13 amino acids. Germline loops: CDR1 MNHNS, CDR2 SASEGT. The trim removed 1 base at V and 15 bases at J, leaving 7 bases unmatched. CDR3 DNA sequence: TGTGCCAGCAGTGAAGGACTAGCGGCTCCTCCGTTCTTC. It is translated as CASSEGLAAPPFF.

This chain joins TRBV29-1 and TRBJ2-1, with TRBD2 matching 11 bases. The last part of the DNA fits TRBJ2-7 better; the J call may be wrong. Germline V gene sequence: CDR1 SQVTM, CDR2 ANQGSEA. This CDR3 comprises 18 residues. The CDR3, as DNA: TGCAGCGTTCGACTTCGGACTAGCGGGCGGAGCTCCTACAATGAGCAGTACTTC. Amino acid sequence: CSVRLRTSGRSSYNEQYF.

This chain uses TRBV10-3 with TRBJ2-1; 8 bases are shared with TRBD2. The J segment lost 8 bases and the V segment lost 3 bases, leaving 3 bases of the junction unmatched. The CDR3 has 13 amino acids. CDR1 and CDR2 (germline): ENHRY, SYGVKD. CDR3 residues: CAISELAADEQFF. CDR3 in DNA: TGTGCCATCAGTGAACTAGCGGCGGATGAGCAGTTCTTC.

This chain connects TRBV30 to TRBJ1-2; D gene ambiguous. V was pared by 1 base and J by 3 bases, with 3 bases between. The CDR3 consists of 11 residues. CDR1 and CDR2 (germline): GTSNPN, SVGIG (reference sequence). The CDR3 loop is CAWSGYYGYTF. The CDR3 DNA follows: TGTGCCTGGAGTGGTTACTATGGCTACACCTTC.

Only one count was recorded for this clonotype. The rearrangement uses TRBV3-1 and TRBJ2-1; no clear D gene. The J call is doubtful: the DNA matches TRBJ2-7 better. This CDR3 region has 15 residues. Germline CDR1 reads LGHDT; CDR2 reads YNNKEL (reference sequence). Here the CDR3 DNA reads TGTGCCAGCAGCCAAGGGCGCCCCGGCTACAATGAGCAGTACTTC. Its translation: CASSQGRPGYNEQYF.

This clonotype was seen a few times. CDR3 DNA sequence: TGCAGCGTTGAATCTGTGACAGGGCCCTACGAGCAGTACTTC. Translating it yields CSVESVTGPYEQYF. The chain recombines TRBV29-1 with TRBJ2-7; TRBD1 agrees at 7 bases. V lost 2 bases to trimming and J lost 2 bases; unmatched junction nucleotides: 6. CDR3 length: 14 amino acids. The germline V gene has CDR1 SQVTM and CDR2 ANQGSEA.

Turning to this clonotype: The junction and the germline gene differ at one end; a read error may be behind it. V usage is TRBV7-7 and J usage is TRBJ2-1; TRBD2 matches at 8 bases. The CDR3 extends over 15 amino acids. CDR1 is SSHAT, CDR2 FNYEAQ, per germline (reference sequence). The CDR3 DNA follows: TGTGCTAGCAGCTCCCAGCGGGGGCCCCAAGAGACCCAGTTCTTC. It is translated as CASSSQRGPQETQFF.

The chain uses TRBV4-3 and TRBJ2-7; 7 nucleotides match TRBD2. CDR1 and CDR2 (germline): LGHNA, YSLEER. The trim removed 4 bases at V and 0 bases at J, leaving 6 bases unmatched. CDR3 length: 15 residues. The CDR3 sequence is CASSRAGPPSYEQYF. As DNA, the CDR3 is TGCGCCAGCAGCCGAGCGGGACCCCCCTCCTACGAGCAGTACTTC.

The chain couples TRBV5-1 to TRBJ2-4; tentatively, D is TRBD1 or TRBD2 (5 bases each). This CDR3 region has 12 residues. The germline V gene encodes CDR1 SGHRS and CDR2 YFSETQ. V was cut by 4 bases and J by 13 bases, with 15 bases left in between. DNA for the CDR3: TGCGCCAGCAGCCTGGGGACCGGATCGCAGTACTTC. It translates to CASSLGTGSQYF.

This clonotype occurred once. The J gene is TRBJ2-5, the V gene TRBV18, with a possible D match to TRBD1 (6 bases). Trimming pared 2 bases from V and 11 bases from J, leaving 15 bases between. CDR3 size: 13 residues. Germline assignment: CDR1 KGHSH and CDR2 LQKENI. Written as DNA, the CDR3 is TGTGCCAGCTCACCAAACACCCCAGGGGAGCAGTACTTC. This codes for CASSPNTPGEQYF.

This chain connects TRBV15 to TRBJ2-2; no clear D. The CDR3 contains 13 residues. V was shortened by 4 bases and J by 2 bases, with 5 bases between the two germline ends. From germline, CDR1 is LNHNV and CDR2 YYDKDF (reference sequence). In DNA, the CDR3 is TGTGCCACCAGCAAAACCAACACCGGGGAGCTGTTTTTT. Translation: CATSKTNTGELFF. Using reference TRBV15 and TRBJ2-2 for the parts outside the CDR3, the full variable domain is DAMVIQNPRYQVTQFGKPVTLSCSQTLNHNVMYWYQQKSSQAPKLLFHYYDKDFNNEADTPDNFQSRRPNTSFCFLDIRSPGLGDTAMYLCATSKTNTGELFFGEGSRLTVL.

The chain recombines TRBV12-3 or TRBV12-4 with TRBJ2-7; 8 nucleotides align to TRBD1. The ends lost 4 bases at V and 5 bases at J; junction bases unmatched: 4. The CDR3 spans 13 residues. As DNA, the CDR3 is TGTGCCAGCAGTTCCCTGGGACAGGACGAGCAGTACTTC. It encodes CASSSLGQDEQYF.

The gene calls are TRBV29-1 and TRBJ1-1; no firm D call. Between the trimmed V and J ends, which lost 7 bases and 3 bases, there was a span of 9 bases. Germline CDR1 SQVTM, CDR2 ANQGSEA. CDR3 size: 11 residues. CDR3 in amino acids: CSASLHTEAFF. The CDR3 coding sequence is TGCAGCGCTTCACTCCACACTGAAGCTTTCTTT.

This clonotype has a handful of counts. The rearrangement links TRBV25-1 to TRBJ1-2; no reliable D call. Germline loops: CDR1 MGHDK, CDR2 SYGVNS. The CDR3 extends over 14 amino acids. Trimming shortened V by 3 bases and J by 5 bases, and 13 bases separated the two germline ends. CDR3 residues: CASSDRGPLYGYTF. DNA for the CDR3: TGTGCCAGCAGTGATCGGGGTCCTCTTTATGGCTACACCTTC.

This clonotype was counted only a few times. The chain joins TRBV6-5 to TRBJ1-5, with 8 bases fitting TRBD1. Germline V gives CDR1 MNHEY, CDR2 SVGAGI. V was pared by 2 bases and J by 0 bases, with 15 bases of the junction left unmatched. The CDR3 sequence is 20 residues long. The CDR3 loop is CASSYSVAGGAGYSNQPQHF. The CDR3 DNA sequence: TGTGCCAGCAGTTACAGTGTCGCAGGGGGCGCGGGATATAGCAATCAGCCCCAGCATTTT.

This clonotype was observed a single time. The J gene is TRBJ2-3, the V gene TRBV27, with unresolved D. CDR3 length: 15 residues. V lost 3 bases and J lost 3, with 13 bases in between. The germline V gene has CDR1 MNHEY and CDR2 SMNVEV (reference sequence). This CDR3 is CASSFIGVGTDTQYF. The CDR3 DNA reads TGTGCCAGCAGTTTTATTGGTGTGGGGACAGATACGCAGTATTTT.